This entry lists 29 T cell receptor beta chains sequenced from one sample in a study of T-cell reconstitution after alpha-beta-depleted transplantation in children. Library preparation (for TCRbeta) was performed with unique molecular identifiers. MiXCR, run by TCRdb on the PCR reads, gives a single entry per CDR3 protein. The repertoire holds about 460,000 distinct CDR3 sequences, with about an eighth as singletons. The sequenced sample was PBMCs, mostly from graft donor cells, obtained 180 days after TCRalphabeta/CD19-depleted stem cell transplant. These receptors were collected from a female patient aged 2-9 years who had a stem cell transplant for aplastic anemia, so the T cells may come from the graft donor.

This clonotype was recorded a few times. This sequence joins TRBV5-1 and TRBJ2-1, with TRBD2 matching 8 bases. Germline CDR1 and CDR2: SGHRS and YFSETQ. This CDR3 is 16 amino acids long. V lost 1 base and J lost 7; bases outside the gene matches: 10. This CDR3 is CASSLWGTRSLNEQFF. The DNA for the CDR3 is TGCGCCAGCAGCTTGTGGGGGACTAGATCCTTGAATGAGCAGTTCTTC. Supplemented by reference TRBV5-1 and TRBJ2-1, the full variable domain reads KAGVTQTPRYLIKTRGQQVTLSCSPISGHRSVSWYQQTPGQGLQFLFEYFSETQRNKGNFPGRFSGRQFSNSRSEMNVSTLELGDSALYLCASSLWGTRSLNEQFFGPGTRLTVL.

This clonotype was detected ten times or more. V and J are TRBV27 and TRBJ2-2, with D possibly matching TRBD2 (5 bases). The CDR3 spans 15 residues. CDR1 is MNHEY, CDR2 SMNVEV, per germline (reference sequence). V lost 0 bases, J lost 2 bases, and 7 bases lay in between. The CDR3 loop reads CASSLSRTNTGELFF. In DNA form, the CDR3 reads TGTGCCAGCAGTTTATCCCGGACTAACACCGGGGAGCTGTTTTTT.

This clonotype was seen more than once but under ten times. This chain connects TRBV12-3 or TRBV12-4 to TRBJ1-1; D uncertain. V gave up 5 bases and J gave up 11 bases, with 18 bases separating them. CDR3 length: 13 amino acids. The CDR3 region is CASSPYSRGGAFF. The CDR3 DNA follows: TGTGCCAGCAGTCCCTATAGTAGAGGCGGGGCTTTCTTT.

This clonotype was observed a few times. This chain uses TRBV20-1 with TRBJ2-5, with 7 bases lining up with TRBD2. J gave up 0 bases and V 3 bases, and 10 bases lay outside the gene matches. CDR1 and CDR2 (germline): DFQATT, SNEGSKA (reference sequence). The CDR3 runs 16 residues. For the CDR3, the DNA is TGCAGTGCTAGCGCTCGGGGAGGGAGATACCAAGAGACCCAGTACTTC. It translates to CSASARGGRYQETQYF.

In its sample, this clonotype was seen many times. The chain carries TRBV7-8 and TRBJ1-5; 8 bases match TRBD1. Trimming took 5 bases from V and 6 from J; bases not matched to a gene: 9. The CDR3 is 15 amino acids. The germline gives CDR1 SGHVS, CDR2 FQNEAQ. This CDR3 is CASSQDRGVIQPQHF. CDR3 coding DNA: TGTGCCAGCAGCCAAGACAGGGGAGTTATTCAGCCCCAGCATTTT.

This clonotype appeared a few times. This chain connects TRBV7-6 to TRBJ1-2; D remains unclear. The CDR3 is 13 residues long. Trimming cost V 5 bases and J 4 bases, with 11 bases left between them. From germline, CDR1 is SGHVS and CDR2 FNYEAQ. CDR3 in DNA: TGTGCCAGCAGCCCCCCTCGTGGCTATGGCTACACCTTC. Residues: CASSPPRGYGYTF. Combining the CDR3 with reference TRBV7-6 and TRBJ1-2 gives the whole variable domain GAGVSQSPRYKVTKRGQDVALRCDPISGHVSLYWYRQALGQGPEFLTYFNYEAQQDKSGLPNDRFSAERPEGSISTLTIQRTEQRDSAMYRCASSPPRGYGYTFGSGTRLTVV.

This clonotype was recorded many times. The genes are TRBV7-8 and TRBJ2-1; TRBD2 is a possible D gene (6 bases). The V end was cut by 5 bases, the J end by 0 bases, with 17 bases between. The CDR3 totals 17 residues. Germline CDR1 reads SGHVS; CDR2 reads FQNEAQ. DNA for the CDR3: TGTGCCAGCAGCCACACCTTGGAGACTAGCTCCTACAATGAGCAGTTCTTC. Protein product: CASSHTLETSSYNEQFF.

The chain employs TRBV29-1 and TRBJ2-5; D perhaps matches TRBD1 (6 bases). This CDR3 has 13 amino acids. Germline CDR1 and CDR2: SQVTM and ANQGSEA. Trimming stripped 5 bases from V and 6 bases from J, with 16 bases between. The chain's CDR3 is CSVRIQGSKTQYF. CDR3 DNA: TGCAGCGTTAGAATTCAGGGGTCGAAGACCCAGTACTTC.

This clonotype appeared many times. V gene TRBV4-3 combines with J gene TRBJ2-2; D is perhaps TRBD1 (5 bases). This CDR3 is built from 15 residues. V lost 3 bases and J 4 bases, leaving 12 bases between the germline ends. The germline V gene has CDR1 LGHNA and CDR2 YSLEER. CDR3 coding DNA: TGCGCCAGCAGCCATCGTCAGGGTAGCACCGGGGAGCTGTTTTTT. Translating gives CASSHRQGSTGELFF.

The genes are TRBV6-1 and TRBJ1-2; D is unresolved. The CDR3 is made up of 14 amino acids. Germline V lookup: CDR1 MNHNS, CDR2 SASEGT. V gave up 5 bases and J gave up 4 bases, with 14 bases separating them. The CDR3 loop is CASSPIEGRYGYTF. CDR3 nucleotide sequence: TGTGCCAGCAGTCCAATTGAGGGCCGCTATGGCTACACCTTC.

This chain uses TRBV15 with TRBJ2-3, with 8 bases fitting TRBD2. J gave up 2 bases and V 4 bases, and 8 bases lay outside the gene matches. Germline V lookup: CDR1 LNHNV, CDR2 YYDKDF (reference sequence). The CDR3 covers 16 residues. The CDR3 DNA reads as TGTGCCACCAGCAAGACCCCGGGAGGGTACACAGATACGCAGTATTTT. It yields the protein CATSKTPGGYTDTQYF. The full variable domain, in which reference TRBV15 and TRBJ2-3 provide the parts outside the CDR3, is DAMVIQNPRYQVTQFGKPVTLSCSQTLNHNVMYWYQQKSSQAPKLLFHYYDKDFNNEADTPDNFQSRRPNTSFCFLDIRSPGLGDTAMYLCATSKTPGGYTDTQYFGPGTRLTVL.

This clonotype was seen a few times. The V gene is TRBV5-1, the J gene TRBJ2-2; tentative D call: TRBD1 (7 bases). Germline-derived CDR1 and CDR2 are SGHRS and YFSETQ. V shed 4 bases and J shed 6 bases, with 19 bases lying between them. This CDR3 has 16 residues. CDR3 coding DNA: TGCGCCAGCAGCGCCGGCGGGACAGTCAAGGCCGGGGAGCTGTTTTTT. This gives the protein CASSAGGTVKAGELFF.

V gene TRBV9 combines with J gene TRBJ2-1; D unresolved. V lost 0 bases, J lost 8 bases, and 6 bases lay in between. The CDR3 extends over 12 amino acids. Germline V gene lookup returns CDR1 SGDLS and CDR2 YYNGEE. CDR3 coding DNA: TGTGCCAGCAGCGTAGGGGGTGATGAGCAGTTCTTC. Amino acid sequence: CASSVGGDEQFF.

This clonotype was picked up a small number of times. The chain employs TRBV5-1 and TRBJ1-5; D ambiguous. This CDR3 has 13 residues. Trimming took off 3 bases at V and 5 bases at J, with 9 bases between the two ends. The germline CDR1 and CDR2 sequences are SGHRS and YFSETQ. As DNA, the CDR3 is TGCGCCAGCAGCTCGGGGTGGGATCAGCCCCAGCATTTT. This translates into CASSSGWDQPQHF.

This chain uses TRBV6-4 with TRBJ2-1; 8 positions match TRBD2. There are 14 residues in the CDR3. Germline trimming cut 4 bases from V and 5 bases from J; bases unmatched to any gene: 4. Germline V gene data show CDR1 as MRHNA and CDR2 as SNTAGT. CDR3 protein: CASSALAGHNEQFF. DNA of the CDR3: TGTGCCAGCAGTGCCTTAGCGGGACACAATGAGCAGTTCTTC.

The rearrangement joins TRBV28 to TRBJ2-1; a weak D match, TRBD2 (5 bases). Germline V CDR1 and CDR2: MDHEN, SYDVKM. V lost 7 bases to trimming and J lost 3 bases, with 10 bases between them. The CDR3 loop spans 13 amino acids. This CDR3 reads CASTEAVYNEQFF. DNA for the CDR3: TGTGCCAGCACCGAAGCGGTCTACAATGAGCAGTTCTTC. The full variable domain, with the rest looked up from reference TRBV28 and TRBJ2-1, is DVKVTQSSRYLVKRTGEKVFLECVQDMDHENMFWYRQDPGLGLRLIYFSYDVKMKEKGDIPEGYSVSREKKERFSLILESASTNQTSMYLCASTEAVYNEQFFGPGTRLTVL.

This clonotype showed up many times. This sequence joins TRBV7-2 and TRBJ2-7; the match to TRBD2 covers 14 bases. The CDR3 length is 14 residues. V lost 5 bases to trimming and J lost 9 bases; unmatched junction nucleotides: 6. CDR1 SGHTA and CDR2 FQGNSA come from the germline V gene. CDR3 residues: CASSAGLAGEGQYF. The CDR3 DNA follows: TGTGCCAGCAGCGCGGGACTAGCGGGAGAAGGGCAGTACTTC.

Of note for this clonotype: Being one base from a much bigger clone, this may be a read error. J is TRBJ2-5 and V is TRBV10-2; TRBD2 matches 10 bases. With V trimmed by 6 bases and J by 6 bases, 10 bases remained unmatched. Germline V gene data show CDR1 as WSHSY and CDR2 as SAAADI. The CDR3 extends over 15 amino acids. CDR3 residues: CASRGWLAGAQTQYF. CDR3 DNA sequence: TGCGCCAGCAGGGGATGGCTAGCGGGAGCGCAGACCCAGTACTTC.

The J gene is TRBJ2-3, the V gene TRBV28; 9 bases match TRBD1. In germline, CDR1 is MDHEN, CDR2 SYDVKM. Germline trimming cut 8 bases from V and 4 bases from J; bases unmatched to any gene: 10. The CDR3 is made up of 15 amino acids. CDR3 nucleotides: TGTGCCAGCGGAGTGATAACAGGGGGCGCAGATACGCAGTATTTT. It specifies CASGVITGGADTQYF.

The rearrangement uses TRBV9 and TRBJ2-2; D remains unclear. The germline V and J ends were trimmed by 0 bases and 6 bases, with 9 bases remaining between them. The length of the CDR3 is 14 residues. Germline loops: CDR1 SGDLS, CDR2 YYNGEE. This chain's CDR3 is CASSVDPRAGELFF. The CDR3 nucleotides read TGTGCCAGCAGCGTAGACCCTCGGGCCGGGGAGCTGTTTTTT. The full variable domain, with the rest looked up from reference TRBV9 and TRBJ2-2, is DSGVTQTPKHLITATGQRVTLRCSPRSGDLSVYWYQQSLDQGLQFLIQYYNGEERAKGNILERFSAQQFPDLHSELNLSSLELGDSALYFCASSVDPRAGELFFGEGSRLTVL.

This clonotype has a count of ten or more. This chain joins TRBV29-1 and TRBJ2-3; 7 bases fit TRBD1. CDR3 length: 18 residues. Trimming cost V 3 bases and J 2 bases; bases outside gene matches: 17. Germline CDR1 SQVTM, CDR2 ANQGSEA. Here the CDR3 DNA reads TGCAGCGTTGAGTACCGGCAGGGGGAAGGGGGCGACACAGATACGCAGTATTTT. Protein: CSVEYRQGEGGDTDTQYF.

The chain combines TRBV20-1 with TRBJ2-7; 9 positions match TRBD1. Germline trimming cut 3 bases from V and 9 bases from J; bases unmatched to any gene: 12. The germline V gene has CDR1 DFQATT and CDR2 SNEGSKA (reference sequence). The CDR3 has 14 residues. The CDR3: CSASAGTGQGGQYV. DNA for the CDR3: TGCAGTGCTAGCGCCGGGACAGGGCAGGGCGGGCAGTACGTC.

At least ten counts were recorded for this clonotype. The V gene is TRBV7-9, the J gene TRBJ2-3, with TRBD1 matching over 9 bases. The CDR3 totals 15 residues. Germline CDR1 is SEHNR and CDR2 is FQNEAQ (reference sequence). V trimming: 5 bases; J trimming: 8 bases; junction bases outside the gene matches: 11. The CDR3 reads CASSRQSTGGGTQYF. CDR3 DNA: TGTGCCAGCAGCCGACAATCGACAGGGGGGGGTACGCAGTATTTT.

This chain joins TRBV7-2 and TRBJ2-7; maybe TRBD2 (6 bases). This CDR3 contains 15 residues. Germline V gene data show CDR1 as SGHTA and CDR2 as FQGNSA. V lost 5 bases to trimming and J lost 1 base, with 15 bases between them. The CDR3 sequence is CASSPRGLESYEQYF. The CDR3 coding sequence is TGTGCCAGCAGCCCGAGGGGACTCGAGTCCTACGAGCAGTACTTC. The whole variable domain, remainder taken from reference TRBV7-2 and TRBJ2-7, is GAGVSQSPSNKVTEKGKDVELRCDPISGHTALYWYRQSLGQGLEFLIYFQGNSAPDKSGLPSDRFSAERTGGSVSTLTIQRTQQEDSAVYLCASSPRGLESYEQYFGPGTRLTVT.

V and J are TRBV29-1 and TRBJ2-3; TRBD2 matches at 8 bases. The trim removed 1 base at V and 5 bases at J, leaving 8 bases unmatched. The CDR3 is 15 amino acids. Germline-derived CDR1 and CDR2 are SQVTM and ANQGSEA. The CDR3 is CSVEAPAGVGDTQYF. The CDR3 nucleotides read TGCAGCGTTGAAGCTCCAGCGGGAGTGGGAGATACGCAGTATTTT.

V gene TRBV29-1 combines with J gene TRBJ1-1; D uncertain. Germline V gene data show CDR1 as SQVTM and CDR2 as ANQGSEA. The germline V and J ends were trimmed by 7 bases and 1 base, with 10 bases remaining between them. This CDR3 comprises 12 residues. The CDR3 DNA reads TGCAGCGCCAGGATCGAGAACACTGAAGCTTTCTTT. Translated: CSARIENTEAFF.

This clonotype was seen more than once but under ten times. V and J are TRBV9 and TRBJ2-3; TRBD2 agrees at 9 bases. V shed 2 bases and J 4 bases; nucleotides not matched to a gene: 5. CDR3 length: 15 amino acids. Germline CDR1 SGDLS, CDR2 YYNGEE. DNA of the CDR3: TGTGCCAGCAGCGTCGTAGCGGGAGCCCCAGATACGCAGTATTTT. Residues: CASSVVAGAPDTQYF.

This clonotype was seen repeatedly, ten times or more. CDR3 residues: CASSSRGPGNQPQHF. CDR3 in DNA: TGTGCCAGCAGTTCCAGGGGGCCTGGCAATCAGCCCCAGCATTTT. This chain links TRBV28 with TRBJ1-5, with 8 bases aligning to TRBD1. Trimming took 4 bases from V and 2 from J; bases not matched to a gene: 4. The CDR3 is 15 amino acids. The germline gives CDR1 MDHEN, CDR2 SYDVKM. The full variable domain, its missing parts supplied by reference TRBV28 and TRBJ1-5, is DVKVTQSSRYLVKRTGEKVFLECVQDMDHENMFWYRQDPGLGLRLIYFSYDVKMKEKGDIPEGYSVSREKKERFSLILESASTNQTSMYLCASSSRGPGNQPQHFGDGTRLSIL.

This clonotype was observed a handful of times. In DNA, the CDR3 is TGCGCCAGCAGCCCGACGGCTAGCTCCTACGAGCAGTACTTC. Its translation: CASSPTASSYEQYF. This chain connects TRBV4-1 to TRBJ2-7, with D unclear. The germline gives CDR1 MGHRA, CDR2 YSYEKL. The CDR3 totals 14 residues. The V and J ends lost 4 bases and 0 bases respectively, with 10 bases between them.